The present T cell receptor beta chain was sequenced within a study (dated by TCRdb to 2015 to 2017). Context from the whole study: The study examined whether tumor-infiltrating Tregs in breast cancer are drawn from blood Tregs or arise in situ by conversion from other CD4+ T cell subsets. On the study overall, not on this receptor specifically: Validation in the larger cohort was restricted to a single TCR beta V-J rearrangement rather than whole repertoires. The greatest overlap of tumor-infiltrating Treg TCR alpha and beta sequences was observed with tumor naive CD4+ T cells, followed by blood naive CD4+ T cells. In terms of TCR gene usage, tumor memory CD4+ T cells clustered together with blood and lymph node memory CD4+ cells, as well as with lymph node naive CD4+ cells.

Concerning this clonotype itself: This clone's antigen is unknown. No much larger clone is present one base from it, and per-base qualities are unavailable.

Memory CD4+ T cells were isolated as CD4+CD45RO+CD25- cells. Tregs, naive and memory CD4+ T cells from tumor, blood and ipsilateral draining lymph nodes of a handful of breast cancer patients underwent full-length TCR alpha and beta sequencing. Tumor tissue, along with lymph nodes from ipsilateral axillary dissection, was perfused with PBS, minced, and then digested using collagenase I and hyaluronidase. Ficoll density gradient centrifugation was used to isolate mononuclear cells from either lymph nodes or less than 55 ml of peripheral blood. Sorted cell populations were confirmed by FACS to exceed 90% purity. The germline V gene encodes CDR1 MNHNY and CDR2 SVGAGI (reference sequence). V is clipped by 0 bases and J by 7 bases, and the sequence between their germline boundaries is 9 bases long. The CDR3 starts with the cysteine, ends with the phenylalanine, and has 13 residues. The kept DNA is CDR3 alone, 39 bases in frame from the first base.

Full-length TCR variable regions were amplified by 5' RACE PCR with constant-region reverse primers, and semi-nested PCR with Nested Universal Primer A was subsequently performed. The ReliaPrep RNA Cell Miniprep System was used to extract total RNA, which was then reverse transcribed into 5'RACE-ready cDNA with the SMARTer RACE 5'/3' Kit. Multiplex adaptors were used to barcode the full-length TCR alpha and beta libraries, which were then sequenced on an Illumina MiSeq. In the source study's methods: For each of nine subset-tissue groups, sequencing data from the five patients were combined, and the groups were compared by unsupervised clustering of TCR gene usage. The Morisita-Horn index was used to calculate repertoire similarity, with shared sequences weighted by how much each contributed to each repertoire. TCRdb trimmed the raw reads at Q25, called clones with MiXCR and kept productive beta chains. Every entry covers one CDR3 protein and lists the most common genes and DNA from its rows. TCRdb, not the original authors, processed these V and J calls. For this sample the table gives 62,000 or so distinct CDR3 sequences, of which approximately 23% were detected only once. About 3% of the sample lies in the top ten.

This TCR came from a female donor with breast cancer. The V and J segments used are TRBV6-6 and TRBJ1-2, with TRBD1 tentatively as D gene (5 bases match). The specimen sequenced was memory CD4+ T cells sorted from a lymph node. This specimen's cell subset or site label, interpreted: memory CD4+ T cells, CD4+CD45RO+CD25-. At the DNA level, the sequence is TGTGCCAGCAGTTACTCGACGGGACGTGGCTACACCTTC. It translates to CASSYSTGRGYTF.